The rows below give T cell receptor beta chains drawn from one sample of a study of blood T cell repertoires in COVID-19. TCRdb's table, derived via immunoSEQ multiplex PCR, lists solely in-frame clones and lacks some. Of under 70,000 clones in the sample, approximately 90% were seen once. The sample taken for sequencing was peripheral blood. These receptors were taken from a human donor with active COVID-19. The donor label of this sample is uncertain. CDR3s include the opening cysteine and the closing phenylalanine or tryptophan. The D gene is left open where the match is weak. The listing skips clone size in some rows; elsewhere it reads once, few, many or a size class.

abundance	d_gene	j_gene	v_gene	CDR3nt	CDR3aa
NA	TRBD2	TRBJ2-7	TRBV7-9	TGTGCCAGCAGCTTAGCGGGACTAGCGGGCACCTACGAGCAGTACTTC	CASSLAGLAGTYEQYF
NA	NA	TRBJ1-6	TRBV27	TGTGCCAGCAGTTTCAACTCCTATAATTCACCCCTCCACTTT	CASSFNSYNSPLHF
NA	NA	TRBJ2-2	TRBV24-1	TGTGCCACCAGTGAGGGGGCCAGAGGGTTTGACACCGGGGAGCTGTTTTTT	CATSEGARGFDTGELFF
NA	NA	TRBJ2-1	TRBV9	TGTGCCAGCAGCGTAGAGGAGGGCTACAATGAGCAGTTCTTC	CASSVEEGYNEQFF
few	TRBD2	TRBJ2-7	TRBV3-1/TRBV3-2	TGTGCCAGCAGCCAGGTAGCGGGAGCCTACGAGCAGTACTTC	CASSQVAGAYEQYF
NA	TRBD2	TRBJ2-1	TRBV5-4	TGTGCCAGCAGCCCCGAGAGCGGGAGGGCCTCAAGAGAGCAGTTCTTC	CASSPESGRASREQFF
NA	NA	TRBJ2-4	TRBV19	TGTGCCAGTAGTATAAGGGCAGTAGGAGGAAACATTCAGTACTTC	CASSIRAVGGNIQYF
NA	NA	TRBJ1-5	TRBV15	TGTGCCACCAGCAGAAACAGGGCACCGCCCCAGCATTTT	CATSRNRAPPQHF
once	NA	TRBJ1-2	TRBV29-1	TGCAGCGTTGAAAACATCTCTGGCTACACCTTC	CSVENISGYTF
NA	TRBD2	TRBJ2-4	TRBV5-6	TGTGCCAGCAGCTTGGCTCGTCTAGCGGGGGGGAAAAACATTCAGTACTTC	CASSLARLAGGKNIQYF
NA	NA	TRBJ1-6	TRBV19	TGTGCCAGTAGTACCACCGCAGGACGGGGGGTAAATTCACCCCTCCACTTT	CASSTTAGRGVNSPLHF
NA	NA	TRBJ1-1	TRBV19	TGTGCCAGTAGTACCGAAGCACAGGCCCCCCCCGAGGCTTTCTTT	CASSTEAQAPPEAFF
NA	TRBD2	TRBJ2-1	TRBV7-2	TGTGCCAGCAGCTTGACTAGCGGGGACAATGAGCAGTTCTTC	CASSLTSGDNEQFF
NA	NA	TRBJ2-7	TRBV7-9	TGTGCCAGCAGCCGGTTCAGCGGCTACGAGCAGTACTTC	CASSRFSGYEQYF
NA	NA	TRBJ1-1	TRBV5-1	TGCGCCAGCAGCCCCGGGGGGGGCCTGAACACTGAAGCTTTCTTT	CASSPGGGLNTEAFF
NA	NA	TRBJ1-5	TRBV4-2	TGTGCCAGCAGCCACGAGGCGCTGGGTGATCAGCCCCAGCATTTT	CASSHEALGDQPQHF
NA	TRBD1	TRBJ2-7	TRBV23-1	TGCGCCAGCAGATCGCACAGGGGGTCCTACGAGCAGTACTTC	CASRSHRGSYEQYF
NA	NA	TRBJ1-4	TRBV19	TGTGCCAGTAGTGTCAGGACAGATAATGAAAAACTGTTTTTT	CASSVRTDNEKLFF
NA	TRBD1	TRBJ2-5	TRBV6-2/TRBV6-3	TGTGCCAGCAGTTACTCGGGACAGGGGAGCCTAGGGGAGACCCAGTACTTC	CASSYSGQGSLGETQYF
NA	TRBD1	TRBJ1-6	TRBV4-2	TGTGCCAGCAGCCGACCGGGACAGAATAATTCACCCCTCCACTTT	CASSRPGQNNSPLHF
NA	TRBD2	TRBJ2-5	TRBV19	TGTGCCAGTAGTACCCGACTAGCGGGAGAGACCCAGTACTTC	CASSTRLAGETQYF
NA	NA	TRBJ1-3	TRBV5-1	TGCGCCACCCTTGCCGGACAACCGAGCTCTGGAAACACCATATATTTT	CATLAGQPSSGNTIYF
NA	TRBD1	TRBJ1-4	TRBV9	TGTGCCAGCAGCCCAACGGGGACAGCTGGTGAAAAACTGTTTTTT	CASSPTGTAGEKLFF
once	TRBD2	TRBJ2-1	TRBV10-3	TGTGCCATCAGCGCAGCGGGAGGGCCTAGGAATGAGCAGTTCTTC	CAISAAGGPRNEQFF
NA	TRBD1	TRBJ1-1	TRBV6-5	TGTGCCAGCAGAACACAGGGGCAGACTGAAGCTTTCTTT	CASRTQGQTEAFF
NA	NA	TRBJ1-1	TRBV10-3	TGTGCCATCATGGGAGGGACACCAACTGAAGCTTTCTTT	CAIMGGTPTEAFF
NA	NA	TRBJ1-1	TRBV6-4	TGTGCCAGCAGTGACCCTCACTCGTGGGGGGGGAACAACACTGAAGCTTTCTTT	CASSDPHSWGGNNTEAFF
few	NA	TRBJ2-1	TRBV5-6	TGTGCCAGCAGCTTGAGAGGAAGGGGTCGGTACAATGAGCAGTTCTTC	CASSLRGRGRYNEQFF
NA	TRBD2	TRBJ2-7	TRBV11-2	TGTGCCAGCCGCTCTAGCGGGAGATACGAGCAGTACTTC	CASRSSGRYEQYF
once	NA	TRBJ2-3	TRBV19	TGTGCCAGTACCCCGTATGGCGGGGCGAACACAGATACGCAGTATTTT	CASTPYGGANTDTQYF
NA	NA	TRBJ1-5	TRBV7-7	TGTGCTAGCAGCTTGGGGGAGGGTCAGCCCCAGCATTTT	CASSLGEGQPQHF
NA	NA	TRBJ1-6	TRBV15	TGTGCCACCAGCAGAGATCCGGGGGTTGGGTCACCCCTCCACTTT	CATSRDPGVGSPLHF
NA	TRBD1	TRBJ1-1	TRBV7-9	TGTGCCAGCAGCTTAGGTGGGACAGCCGTGGACACTGAAGCTTTCTTT	CASSLGGTAVDTEAFF
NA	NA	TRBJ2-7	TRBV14	TGTGCCAGCAGCCAAGAAGCATCCTACGAGCAGTACTTC	CASSQEASYEQYF
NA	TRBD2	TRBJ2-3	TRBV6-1	TGTGCCAGCAGTGGGGGGCTAGCGGGACGCACAGATACGCAGTATTTT	CASSGGLAGRTDTQYF
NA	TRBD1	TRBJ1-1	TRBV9	TGTGCCAGCAAGCCTGTAAGGACAGGGGGCACTGAAGCTTTCTTT	CASKPVRTGGTEAFF
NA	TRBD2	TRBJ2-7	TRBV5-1	TGCGCCAGCAGCCTCGTAGCGGGAAGCTCCTACGAGCAGTACTTC	CASSLVAGSSYEQYF
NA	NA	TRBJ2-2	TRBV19	TGTGCCAGTAGTATAACGGCTAGCCGGGGATCCGGGGAGCTGTTTTTT	CASSITASRGSGELFF
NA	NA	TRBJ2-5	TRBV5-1	TGCGCCAGCAGCTATCCTCAGGGGGAGACCCAGTACTTC	CASSYPQGETQYF
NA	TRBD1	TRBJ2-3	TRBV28	TGTGCCAGCAGTCCTCCTGGGACAGGAAGTTTGGGTACGCAGTATTTT	CASSPPGTGSLGTQYF
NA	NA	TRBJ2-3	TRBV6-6	TGTGCCAGCAGTCCAAACATGGATACGCAGTATTTT	CASSPNMDTQYF
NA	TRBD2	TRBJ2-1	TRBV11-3	TGTGCCAGCAGCGCCCTAGCGGCTAGCTCCTACAATGAGCAGTTCTTC	CASSALAASSYNEQFF
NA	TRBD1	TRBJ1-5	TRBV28	TGTGCCAGCAGTTCTCCGGACAGGGGAGGGCAGCCCCAGCATTTT	CASSSPDRGGQPQHF
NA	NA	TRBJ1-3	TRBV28	TGTGCCAGCAGTTTAGGGGAGACTGGAAACACCATATATTTT	CASSLGETGNTIYF
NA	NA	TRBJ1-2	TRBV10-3	TGTGCCATCAGTGAGTCTGGGGCCCTCTATGGCTACACCTTC	CAISESGALYGYTF
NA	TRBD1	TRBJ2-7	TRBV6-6	TGTGCCAGCAGCCGCCCAGGACAGGCGGGTGGCGAGCAGTACTTC	CASSRPGQAGGEQYF
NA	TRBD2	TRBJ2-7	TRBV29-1	TGCAGCGTCACCTACGGGCTAGCGGGCCTTTCCTACGAGCAGTACTTC	CSVTYGLAGLSYEQYF
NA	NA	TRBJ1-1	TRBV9	TGTGCCAGCAGCGGGAGGTACACTGAAGCTTTCTTT	CASSGRYTEAFF
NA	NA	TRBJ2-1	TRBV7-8	TGTGCCAGCAGCTTAGAGGCGTGGGGAGGGGGCAATGAGCAGTTCTTC	CASSLEAWGGGNEQFF
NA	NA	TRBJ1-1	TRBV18	TGTGCCAGCTCACTGCAGGGGTTTACTGAAGCTTTCTTT	CASSLQGFTEAFF
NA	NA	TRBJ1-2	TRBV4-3	TGCGCCAGCAGCCAAGATTTGCCGTATGGGGGGGTTTATGGCTACACCTTC	CASSQDLPYGGVYGYTF
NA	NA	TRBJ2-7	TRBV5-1	TGCGCCAGCAGCTTGACTCCTTCCTACGAGCAGTACTTC	CASSLTPSYEQYF
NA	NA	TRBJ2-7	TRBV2	TGTGCCAGCAGGGCCGGGTTCACCAGCGAGCAGTACTTC	CASRAGFTSEQYF
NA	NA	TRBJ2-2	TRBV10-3	TGTGCCATTCAAGCGGCGTTGGGAACCGGGGAGCTGTTTTTT	CAIQAALGTGELFF